This TCR beta chain was recorded in a study of OX40 agonist ivuxolimab in advanced cancers. Findings and limits, study-wide: Clones of CD4+ and CD8+ blood T cells grew by week 6 at doses of 0.1 to 3.0 mg/kg.

Repertoires were generated with immunoSEQ multiplex PCR, while TCRdb's copy carries only in-frame clones and drops some. The table includes 35,000 or so clones, more than 85% detected once. This CDR3 is 13 amino acids long. The germline V gene encodes CDR1 SGDLS and CDR2 YYNGEE. Trimming removed 5 bases at V and 8 bases at J, with 14 bases between. Sampling times: baseline, cycle 4 day 1, cycle 7 day 1. Note on this clone: What it binds is unknown.

The origin of this receptor is an adult with an advanced solid tumor such as melanoma, head and neck, liver or kidney cancer. Material: CD4+ or CD8+ T cells sorted from blood, obtained in a trial of the OX40 agonist ivuxolimab. This sequence joins TRBV9 and TRBJ2-1; a possible D gene is TRBD1 (5 bases). The CDR3 region is CASSRQHLDEQFF. The CDR3 bases are TGTGCCAGCAGTCGACAGCATCTCGATGAGCAGTTCTTC.